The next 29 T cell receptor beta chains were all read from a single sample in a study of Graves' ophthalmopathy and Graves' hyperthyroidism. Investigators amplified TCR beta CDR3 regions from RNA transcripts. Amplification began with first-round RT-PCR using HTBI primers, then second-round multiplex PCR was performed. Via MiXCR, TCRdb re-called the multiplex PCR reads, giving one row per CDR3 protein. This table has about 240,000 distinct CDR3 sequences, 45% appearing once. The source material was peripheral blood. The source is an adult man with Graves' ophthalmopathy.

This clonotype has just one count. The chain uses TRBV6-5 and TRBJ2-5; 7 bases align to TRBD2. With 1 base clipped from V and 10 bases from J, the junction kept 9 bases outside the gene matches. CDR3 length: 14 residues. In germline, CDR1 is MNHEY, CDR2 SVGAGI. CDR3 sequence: CASSYFLAAGVQYF. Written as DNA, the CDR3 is TGTGCCAGCAGTTACTTTCTAGCGGCTGGTGTCCAGTACTTC.

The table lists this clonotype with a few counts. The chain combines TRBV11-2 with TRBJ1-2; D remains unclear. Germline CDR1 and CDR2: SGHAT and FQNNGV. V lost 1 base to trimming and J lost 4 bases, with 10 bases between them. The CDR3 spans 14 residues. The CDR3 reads CASSLGVPAYGYTF. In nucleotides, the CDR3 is TGTGCCAGCAGCTTAGGGGTACCGGCCTATGGCTACACCTTC.

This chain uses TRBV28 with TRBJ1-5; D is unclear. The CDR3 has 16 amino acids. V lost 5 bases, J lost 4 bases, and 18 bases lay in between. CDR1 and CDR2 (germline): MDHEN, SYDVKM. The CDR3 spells CASSGSLQFYNQPQHF. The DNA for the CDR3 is TGTGCCAGCAGTGGATCCCTGCAGTTCTATAATCAGCCCCAGCATTTT.

CDR3 loop: CASSFFGGSATGELFF. CDR3 DNA: TGTGCCAGCAGCTTCTTCGGGGGTTCGGCCACCGGGGAGCTGTTTTTT. The chain combines TRBV7-9 with TRBJ2-2; weak D call: TRBD2 (6 bases). V was shortened by 3 bases and J by 4 bases, with 15 bases between the two germline ends. This CDR3 is 16 amino acids long. Germline CDR1 SEHNR, CDR2 FQNEAQ (reference sequence).

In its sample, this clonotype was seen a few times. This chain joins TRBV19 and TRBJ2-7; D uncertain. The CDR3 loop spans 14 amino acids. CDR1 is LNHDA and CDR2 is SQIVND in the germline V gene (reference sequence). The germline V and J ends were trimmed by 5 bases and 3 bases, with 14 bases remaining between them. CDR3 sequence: CASSLFRRDYEQYF. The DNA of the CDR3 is TGTGCCAGTAGTCTGTTCCGTCGCGACTACGAGCAGTACTTC. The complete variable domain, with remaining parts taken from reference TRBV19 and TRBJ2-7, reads DGGITQSPKYLFRKEGQNVTLSCEQNLNHDAMYWYRQDPGQGLRLIYYSQIVNDFQKGDIAEGYSVSREKKESFPLTVTSAQKNPTAFYLCASSLFRRDYEQYFGPGTRLTVT.

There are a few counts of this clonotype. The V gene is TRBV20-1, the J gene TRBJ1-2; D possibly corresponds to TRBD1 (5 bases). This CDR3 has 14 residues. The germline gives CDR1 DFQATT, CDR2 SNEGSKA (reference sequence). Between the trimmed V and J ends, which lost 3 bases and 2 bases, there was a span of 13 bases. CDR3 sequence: CSARWGGYNYGYTF. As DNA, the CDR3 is TGCAGTGCTAGGTGGGGGGGGTACAACTATGGCTACACCTTC.

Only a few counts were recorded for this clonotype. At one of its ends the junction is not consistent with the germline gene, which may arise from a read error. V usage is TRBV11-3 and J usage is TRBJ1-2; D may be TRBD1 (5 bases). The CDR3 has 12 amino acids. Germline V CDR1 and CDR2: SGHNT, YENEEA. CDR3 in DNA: TGTGCCAGCAGCGTAGACAGATATGGCTACACCTTC. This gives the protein CASSVDRYGYTF.

The CDR3: CASSLVGAGELFF. In DNA, the CDR3 is TGTGCCAGCAGCTTAGTGGGTGCCGGGGAGCTGTTTTTT. The J gene is TRBJ2-2, the V gene TRBV7-9, with D uncertain. The CDR3 is 13 residues long. Trimming left V 1 base short and J 6 bases short, with 6 bases between. Germline V gives CDR1 SEHNR, CDR2 FQNEAQ (reference sequence). The entire variable domain, with the rest obtained from reference TRBV7-9 and TRBJ2-2, is as follows: DTGVSQNPRHKITKRGQNVTFRCDPISEHNRLYWYRQTLGQGPEFLTYFQNEAQLEKSRLLSDRFSAERPKGSFSTLEIQRTEQGDSAMYLCASSLVGAGELFFGEGSRLTVL.

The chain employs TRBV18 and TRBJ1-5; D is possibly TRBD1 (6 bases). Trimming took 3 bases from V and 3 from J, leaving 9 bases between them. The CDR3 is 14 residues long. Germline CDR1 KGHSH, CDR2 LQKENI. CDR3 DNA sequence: TGTGCCAGCTCACCGGCAGGGGCCAATCAGCCCCAGCATTTT. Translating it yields CASSPAGANQPQHF.

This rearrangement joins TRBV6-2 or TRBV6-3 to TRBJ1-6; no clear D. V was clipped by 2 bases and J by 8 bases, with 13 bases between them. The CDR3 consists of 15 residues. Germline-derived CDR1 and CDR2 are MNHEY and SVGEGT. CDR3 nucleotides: TGTGCCAGCAGTTACCGACCGGTTTCAGATTCACCCCTCCACTTT. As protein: CASSYRPVSDSPLHF.

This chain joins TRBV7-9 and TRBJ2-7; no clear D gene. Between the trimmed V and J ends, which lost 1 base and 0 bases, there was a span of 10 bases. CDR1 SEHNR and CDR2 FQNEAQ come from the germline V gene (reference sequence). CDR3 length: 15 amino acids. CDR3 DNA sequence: TGTGCCAGCAGCTTAGGATGGGGATCCTCCTACGAGCAGTACTTC. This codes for CASSLGWGSSYEQYF. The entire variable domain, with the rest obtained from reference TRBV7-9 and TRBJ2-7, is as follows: DTGVSQNPRHKITKRGQNVTFRCDPISEHNRLYWYRQTLGQGPEFLTYFQNEAQLEKSRLLSDRFSAERPKGSFSTLEIQRTEQGDSAMYLCASSLGWGSSYEQYFGPGTRLTVT.

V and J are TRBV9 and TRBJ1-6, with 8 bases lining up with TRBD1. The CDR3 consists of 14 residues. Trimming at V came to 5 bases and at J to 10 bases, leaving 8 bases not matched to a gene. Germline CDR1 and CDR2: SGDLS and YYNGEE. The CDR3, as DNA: TGTGCCAGCAGTCCATCGACAGGGGTCTCACCCCTCCACTTT. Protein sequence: CASSPSTGVSPLHF.

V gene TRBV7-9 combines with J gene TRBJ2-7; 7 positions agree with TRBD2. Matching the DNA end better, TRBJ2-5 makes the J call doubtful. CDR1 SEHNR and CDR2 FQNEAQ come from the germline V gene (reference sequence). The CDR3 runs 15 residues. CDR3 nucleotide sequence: TGTGCCAGCAGCTTAGAAGAAGGTAGCGGGGAGACCCAGTACTTC. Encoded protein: CASSLEEGSGETQYF.

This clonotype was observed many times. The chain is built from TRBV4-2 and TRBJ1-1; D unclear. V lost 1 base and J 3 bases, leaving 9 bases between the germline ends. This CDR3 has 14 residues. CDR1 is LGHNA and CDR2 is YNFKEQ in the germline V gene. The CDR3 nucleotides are TGTGCCAGCAGCCAAGGACATGAGGACACTGAAGCTTTCTTT. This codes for CASSQGHEDTEAFF.

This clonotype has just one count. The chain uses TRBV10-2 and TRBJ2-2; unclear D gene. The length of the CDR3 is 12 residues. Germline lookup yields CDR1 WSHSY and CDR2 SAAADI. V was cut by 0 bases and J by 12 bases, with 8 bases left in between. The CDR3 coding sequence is TGCGCCAGCAGTGAGTCCCAGAGACAGCTGTTTTTT. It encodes CASSESQRQLFF.

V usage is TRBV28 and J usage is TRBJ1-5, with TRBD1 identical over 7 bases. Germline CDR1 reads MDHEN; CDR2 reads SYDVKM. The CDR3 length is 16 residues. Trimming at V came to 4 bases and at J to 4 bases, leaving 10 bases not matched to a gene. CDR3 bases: TGTGCCAGCAGTTCCCTCCGGGACAGAGGAAATCAGCCCCAGCATTTT. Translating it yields CASSSLRDRGNQPQHF.

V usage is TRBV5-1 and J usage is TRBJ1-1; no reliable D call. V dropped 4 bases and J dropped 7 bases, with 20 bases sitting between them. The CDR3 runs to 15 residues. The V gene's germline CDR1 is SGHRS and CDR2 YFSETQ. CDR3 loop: CASSPLDGSAGEAFF. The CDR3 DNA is TGCGCCAGCAGCCCCTTAGACGGGTCCGCCGGTGAAGCTTTCTTT.

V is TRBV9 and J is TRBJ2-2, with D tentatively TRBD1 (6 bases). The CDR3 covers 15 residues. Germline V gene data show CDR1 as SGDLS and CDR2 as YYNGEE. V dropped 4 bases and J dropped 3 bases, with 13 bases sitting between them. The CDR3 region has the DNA TGTGCCAGCAGCCGAACTACAGGGTACACCGGGGAGCTGTTTTTT. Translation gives CASSRTTGYTGELFF.

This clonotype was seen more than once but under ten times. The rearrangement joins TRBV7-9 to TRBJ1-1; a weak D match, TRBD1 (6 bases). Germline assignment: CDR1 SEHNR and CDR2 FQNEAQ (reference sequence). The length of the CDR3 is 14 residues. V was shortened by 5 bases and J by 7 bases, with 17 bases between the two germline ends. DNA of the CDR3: TGTGCCAGCAGCCCATCAGGGGCAACTAATGAAGCTTTCTTT. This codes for CASSPSGATNEAFF.

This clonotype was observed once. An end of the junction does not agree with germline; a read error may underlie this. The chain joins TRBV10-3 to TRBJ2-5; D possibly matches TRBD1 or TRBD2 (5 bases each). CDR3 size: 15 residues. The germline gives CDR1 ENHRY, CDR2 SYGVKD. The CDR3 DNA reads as TGTGCCATCAGTGAGGCCAGGGAGTACCAAGAGACCCAGCACTTC. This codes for CAISEAREYQETQHF.

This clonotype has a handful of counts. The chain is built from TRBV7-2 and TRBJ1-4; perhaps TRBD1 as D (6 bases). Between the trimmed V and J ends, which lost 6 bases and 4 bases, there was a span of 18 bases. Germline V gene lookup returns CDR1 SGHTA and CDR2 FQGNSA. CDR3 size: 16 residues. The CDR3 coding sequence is TGTGCCAGCAGTCCTCGGGGGCCGAGGGGTAATGAAAAACTGTTTTTT. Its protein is CASSPRGPRGNEKLFF.

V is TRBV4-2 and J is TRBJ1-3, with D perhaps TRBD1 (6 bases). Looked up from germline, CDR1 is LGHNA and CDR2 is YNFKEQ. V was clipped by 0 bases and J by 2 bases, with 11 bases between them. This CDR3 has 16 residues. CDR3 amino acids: CASSQDKGGPGNTIYF. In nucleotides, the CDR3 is TGTGCCAGCAGCCAAGATAAGGGGGGGCCTGGAAACACCATATATTTT.

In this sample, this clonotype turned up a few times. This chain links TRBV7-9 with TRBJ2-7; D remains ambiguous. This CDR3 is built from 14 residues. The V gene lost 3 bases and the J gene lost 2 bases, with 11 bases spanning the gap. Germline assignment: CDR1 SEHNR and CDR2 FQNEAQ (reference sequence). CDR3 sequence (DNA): TGTGCCAGCAGCTTGGGGAACACAGCCTACGAGCAGTACTTC. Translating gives CASSLGNTAYEQYF.

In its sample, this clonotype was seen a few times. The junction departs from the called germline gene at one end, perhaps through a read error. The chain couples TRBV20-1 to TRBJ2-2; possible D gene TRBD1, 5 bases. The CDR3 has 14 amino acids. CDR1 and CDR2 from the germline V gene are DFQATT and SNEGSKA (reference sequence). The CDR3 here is CSAGDRLRTGELFF. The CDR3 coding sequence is TGCAGTGCTGGAGACAGATTACGGACCGGGGAGCTGTTTTTT.

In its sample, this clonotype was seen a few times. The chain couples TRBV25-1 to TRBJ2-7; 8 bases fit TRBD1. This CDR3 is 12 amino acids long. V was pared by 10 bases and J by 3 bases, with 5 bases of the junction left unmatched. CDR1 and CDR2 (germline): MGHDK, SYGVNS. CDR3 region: CATLGQDYEQYF. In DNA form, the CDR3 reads TGTGCCACCTTGGGACAGGACTACGAGCAGTACTTC.

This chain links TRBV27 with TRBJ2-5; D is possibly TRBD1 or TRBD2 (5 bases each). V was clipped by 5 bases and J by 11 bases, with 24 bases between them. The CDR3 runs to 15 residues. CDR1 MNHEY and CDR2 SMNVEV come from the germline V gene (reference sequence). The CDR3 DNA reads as TGTGCCAGCAGTCCGACCGGGGCCCGCACAGATACGCAGTACTTC. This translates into CASSPTGARTDTQYF.

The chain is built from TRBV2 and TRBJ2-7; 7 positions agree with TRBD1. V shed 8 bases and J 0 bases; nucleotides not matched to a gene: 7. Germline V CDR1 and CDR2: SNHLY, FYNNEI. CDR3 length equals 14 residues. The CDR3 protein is CASAIQGISYEQYF. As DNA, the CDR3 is TGTGCCAGCGCAATACAGGGGATCTCCTACGAGCAGTACTTC.

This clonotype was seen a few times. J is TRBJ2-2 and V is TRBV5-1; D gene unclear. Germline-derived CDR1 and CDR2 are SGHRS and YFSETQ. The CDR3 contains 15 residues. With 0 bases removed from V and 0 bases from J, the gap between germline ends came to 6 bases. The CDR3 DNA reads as TGCGCCAGCAGCTTGGGGTGGCCGAACACCGGGGAGCTGTTTTTT. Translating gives CASSLGWPNTGELFF.

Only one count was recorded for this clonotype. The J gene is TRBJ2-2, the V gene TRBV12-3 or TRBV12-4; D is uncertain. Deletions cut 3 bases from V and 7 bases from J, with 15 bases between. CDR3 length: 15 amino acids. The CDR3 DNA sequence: TGTGCCAGCAGTTTCTTAGATGCCGCTCGCGGGGAGCTGTTTTTT. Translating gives CASSFLDAARGELFF.